One sample yielded the 5 T cell receptor beta chains listed below, sequenced in a study of T cell repertoires in cytomegalovirus infection. Using its own MiXCR run on the reads, TCRdb lists one record per CDR3 protein. Among 630,000 or so distinct CDR3 sequences listed, around 24% were seen once. Material: CD8+ T cells from PBMCs. The origin of the receptors is a human donor in good health (CMV status not recorded). Some clones in this sample may be carry-over from other donors' samples.

This clonotype was observed at least ten times. The J gene is TRBJ1-2, the V gene TRBV11-3; no clear D gene. V lost 8 bases and J lost 7, with 2 bases in between. Germline assignment: CDR1 SGHNT and CDR2 YENEEA. The CDR3 runs to 8 residues. DNA for the CDR3: TGTGCCAGCGGTGGCTACACCTTC. Its protein is CASGGYTF.

This clonotype was picked up many times. The chain links TRBV28 to TRBJ2-5; D is undetermined. Trimming removed 2 bases from V and 5 bases from J, with 6 bases in between. There are 12 residues in the CDR3. Germline values: CDR1 MDHEN, CDR2 SYDVKM. The CDR3 protein is CASSLGVETQYF. In DNA, the CDR3 is TGTGCCAGCAGTTTAGGGGTGGAGACCCAGTACTTC. Complete variable domain (other parts from reference TRBV28 and TRBJ2-5): DVKVTQSSRYLVKRTGEKVFLECVQDMDHENMFWYRQDPGLGLRLIYFSYDVKMKEKGDIPEGYSVSREKKERFSLILESASTNQTSMYLCASSLGVETQYFGPGTRLLVL.

This clonotype was observed at least ten times. V and J are TRBV7-6 and TRBJ1-1; a weak D match, TRBD1 (5 bases). The CDR3 sequence is 13 residues long. Germline CDR1 and CDR2: SGHVS and FNYEAQ. The ends were cut back, 2 bases at V and 4 bases at J, with 8 bases in the middle. The CDR3 region has the DNA TGTGCCAGCAGCTTATACAGGACCACTGAAGCTTTCTTT. Amino acid sequence: CASSLYRTTEAFF.

This clonotype came up a few times. This chain connects TRBV15 to TRBJ1-4; D is undetermined. CDR1 and CDR2 (germline): LNHNV, YYDKDF (reference sequence). The CDR3 covers 10 residues. With 8 bases removed from V and 7 bases from J, the gap between germline ends came to 5 bases. The CDR3 region is CATEAEKLFF. Here the CDR3 DNA reads TGTGCCACCGAGGCTGAAAAACTGTTTTTT. The full variable domain, rest sourced from reference TRBV15 and TRBJ1-4, is DAMVIQNPRYQVTQFGKPVTLSCSQTLNHNVMYWYQQKSSQAPKLLFHYYDKDFNNEADTPDNFQSRRPNTSFCFLDIRSPGLGDTAMYLCATEAEKLFFGSGTQLSVL.

This clonotype was detected ten times or more. J is TRBJ1-1 and V is TRBV7-9; TRBD1 might be the D (5 bases). Germline-derived CDR1 and CDR2 are SEHNR and FQNEAQ (reference sequence). The V gene lost 3 bases and the J gene lost 0 bases, with 8 bases spanning the gap. The CDR3 is made up of 14 amino acids. The CDR3 protein is CASSFSGMNTEAFF. CDR3 in DNA: TGTGCCAGCAGCTTTTCAGGGATGAACACTGAAGCTTTCTTT.